This T cell receptor (beta chain) was retrieved from a study of vaccination and CD4 T cells after COVID-19 (dated by TCRdb to the early 2020s). A note on the overall study: Every convalescent patient had a positive nasal swab PCR test for SARS-CoV-2, with mild disease in 8 to 10 patients and severe disease in one. Post-COVID blood samples from convalescent patients were collected a median of around 110 days after diagnosis, with a range of roughly 30 to 170 days. Control cultures received a CEFX viral epitope pool as the positive control, an HIV-1 Nef peptide pool as the negative control, or no peptide. The cultures were stimulated with overlapping spike peptide pools from SARS-CoV-2 and from the common cold coronaviruses HCoV-NL63, HCoV-OC43 and HCoV-229E. The time from the second vaccine dose to post-vaccine blood sampling had a median of roughly 70 days and ranged from about 12 to 241 days. In the convalescent cohort there were six males and four females, among whom were two Hispanic individuals, seven Caucasians, two Asians and one multiracial person. Participants got two doses of the Pfizer-BioNTech BNT162b2 vaccine (n=8) or two doses of the Moderna mRNA-1273 vaccine (n=2). In roughly 11 COVID-19 convalescent patients and a handful of infection-naive healthy vaccine recipients, the spike-specific CD4+ TCR repertoire before mRNA vaccination was compared with the repertoire after mRNA vaccination.

In regard to this clonotype: Its antigen is not yet known. Base qualities are not at hand, and no much larger clone is one base apart.

Broad study findings and their caveats: The number of convalescent patients in the study was relatively small, and the study did not examine early timepoints following natural infection. In convalescent patients, a median about 86% of post-vaccine SARS-CoV-2-reactive clones were detected only after vaccination, and vaccine-specific priming was suggested by this finding. Of the vaccine-specific clones found in convalescent patients, nearly all (304 of 307) were mono-reactive for SARS-CoV-2 spike instead of being cross-reactive with common cold coronaviruses. An increase in the median number of SARS-CoV-2-reactive clonotypes from around 20 after infection to some 40 after vaccination was observed, but the change was not found to be significant.

Sample treatment or condition, as interpreted from the label and publication: roughly 11-day PBMC culture with coronavirus spike peptide pools or control peptides (ViraFEST assay). To expand antigen-specific T cells with peptide pools and then pick out the expanded clonotypes through TCR sequencing, the study relied on the ViraFEST assay. The convalescent patients' positive SARS-CoV-2 PCR tests were from March to December 2020, which was before the Alpha, Beta and Delta variants emerged in the United States. Each well held 2.2 million or so PBMCs cultured in IMDM containing roughly 5% human AB serum and around 10 IU/ml IL-2, with roughly 10 ug/ml peptide pools added. Half of the culture medium was replaced with fresh IL-2-containing medium on days 3 and 7. After around 11 days of culture, CD4+ T cells were isolated by negative selection using the EasySep CD4+ T cell isolation kit. PBMCs were separated from whole blood using Ficoll-Paque Plus gradient centrifugation and then either used fresh or cryopreserved at -140C. Each culture condition was generally run in triplicate wells.

The method was PCR. TCR sequencing of DNA from cultured CD4+ T cells used the Oncomine TCR Beta short-read assay at the Johns Hopkins FTIC core. The QIAamp micro DNA kit was used to extract genomic DNA from the cultured CD4+ T cells. Oncomine TCR Beta libraries from cultured CD4+ T cells were pooled with unique dual indexes and sequenced on an Illumina iSeq 100. The study's own analysis went as follows. Non-productive sequences were removed, and CDR3s that did not start with C, did not end with F or W, or were shorter than 7 amino acids were discarded. Antigen-specific clonotypes were identified with the MANAFEST web application by comparing peptide-stimulated wells with reference and other culture wells. Positive clones required FDR below 0.05, an odds ratio above 5, and productive frequency above 0.1% in at least two of three replicate wells. Clonotypes that were significantly expanded in both SARS-CoV-2 spike wells and at least one common cold coronavirus spike condition were defined as cross-reactive. Levenshtein distances (stringdist) and unrooted phylogenetic trees (ape) in R version 3.6.1 were used to assess CDR3 homology. TCRdb passed the public sequencing reads through fastp at Q25 and MiXCR, retaining productive beta sequences. Every CDR3 protein is listed once, alongside the most common genes and DNA of its rows. The V and J calls were not made by the authors but by TCRdb's processing. Present in this sample are under 20,000 distinct CDR3 sequences, 40% to 50% of which were seen just once. The top ten clones comprise 20% to 30% of the sample.

The sample in question was CD4+ T cells from blood, cultured in vitro, obtained before SARS-CoV-2 vaccination. This clonotype originated in a human donor who had recovered from COVID-19.

CDR3 sequence: CASRGQGARGAFF. Read as DNA, the sequence is TGTGCCAGCAGAGGACAGGGGGCGCGTGGAGCTTTCTTT. Recombination linked TRBV6-2 or TRBV6-3 to TRBJ1-1; 11 middle bases align to TRBD1. Reading the germline V gene gives CDR1 MNHEY and CDR2 SVGEGT. Ends trimmed: V by 6 bases, J by 10 bases; bases unmatched to a gene: 7. There are 13 amino acids in the CDR3, from cysteine to phenylalanine inclusive. Only CDR3 DNA remains: 39 bases, in frame from the first base.